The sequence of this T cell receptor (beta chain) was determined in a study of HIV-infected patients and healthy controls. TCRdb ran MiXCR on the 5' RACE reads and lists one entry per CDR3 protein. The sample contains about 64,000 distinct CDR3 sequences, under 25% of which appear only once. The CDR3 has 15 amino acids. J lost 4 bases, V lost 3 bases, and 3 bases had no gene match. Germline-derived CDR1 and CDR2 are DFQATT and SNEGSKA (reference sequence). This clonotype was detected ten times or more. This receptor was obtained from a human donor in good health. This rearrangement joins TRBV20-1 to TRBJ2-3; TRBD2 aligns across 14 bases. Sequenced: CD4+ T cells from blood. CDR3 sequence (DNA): TGCAGTGCTAGCTCGACTAGCGGGAGGGCAGATACGCAGTATTTT. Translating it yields CSASSTSGRADTQYF.